This T cell receptor beta chain was retrieved from a study of cytomegalovirus exposure and HLA in healthy donors. To note about this clone: What it binds is not known.

The donors were members of the validation cohort comprising approximately 110 subjects, separate from the roughly 680-subject first cohort. Points from the study as a whole: High sensitivity and specificity were reportedly achieved when the classifier diagnosed cytomegalovirus status. The study designated about 160 TCR beta chains cytomegalovirus-associated.

The germline V gene has CDR1 MNHNS and CDR2 SASEGT. Between the trimmed V and J ends, which lost 3 bases and 1 base, there was a span of 14 bases. This CDR3 comprises 16 residues. The table came from immunoSEQ multiplex PCR; TCRdb's copy has only in-frame clones and leaves some out. The sample yields approximately 200,000 clones, roughly 88% seen once. The chain is built from TRBV6-1 and TRBJ2-3; tentatively, D is TRBD2 (7 bases). The receptor was isolated from a woman aged 25 to 39 in good health and CMV-seropositive. Specimen: PBMCs. The chain's CDR3 is CASSEWREGGTDTQYF. Here the CDR3 DNA reads TGTGCCAGCAGTGAGTGGAGGGAGGGGGGCACAGATACGCAGTATTTT.